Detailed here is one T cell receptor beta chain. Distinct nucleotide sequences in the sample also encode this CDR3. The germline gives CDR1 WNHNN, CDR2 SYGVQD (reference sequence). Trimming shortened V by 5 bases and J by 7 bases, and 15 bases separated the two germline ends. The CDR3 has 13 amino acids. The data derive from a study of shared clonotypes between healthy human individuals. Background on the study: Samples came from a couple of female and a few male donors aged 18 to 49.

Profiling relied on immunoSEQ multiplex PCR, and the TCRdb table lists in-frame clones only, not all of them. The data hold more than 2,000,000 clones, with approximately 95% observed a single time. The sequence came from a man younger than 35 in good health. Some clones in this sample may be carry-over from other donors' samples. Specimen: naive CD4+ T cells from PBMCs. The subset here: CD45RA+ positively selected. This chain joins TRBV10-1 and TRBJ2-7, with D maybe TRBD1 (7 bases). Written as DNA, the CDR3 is TGCGCCAGCAGTAGACAGGGAGGCGGGGAGCAGTACTTC. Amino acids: CASSRQGGGEQYF.